The TCR beta chain under discussion was sequenced for a study of cytomegalovirus exposure and HLA in healthy donors. Whole-study findings and limits: The study listed roughly 150 cytomegalovirus-associated TCR beta chains. Several of the most significant clusters appeared, in a later analysis, to be linked to common viral pathogens. Solely CMV serostatus was available to characterize immune exposure.

The study ran its PCR with 60 Vbeta and 13 Jbeta primers. Assay: immunoSEQ multiplex PCR; the TCRdb copy retains only in-frame clones and omits some. The sample has more than 95,000 clones, 9.5% to 13% seen once. For this clone: The antigen remains undetermined.

Everyone who donated was a healthy bone marrow donor. This clonotype originated in a man aged 40-49 years in good health and CMV-seropositive. Sequencing was done on a sample of PBMCs.

The CDR3 region is CASILGGPVTGELFF. In nucleotides, the CDR3 is TGTGCCAGCATCCTGGGTGGGCCAGTCACCGGGGAGCTGTTTTTT. The V gene is TRBV2, the J gene TRBJ2-2; D unresolved. V lost 7 bases, J lost 4 bases, and 16 bases lay in between. This CDR3 has 15 residues. Germline assignment: CDR1 SNHLY and CDR2 FYNNEI.